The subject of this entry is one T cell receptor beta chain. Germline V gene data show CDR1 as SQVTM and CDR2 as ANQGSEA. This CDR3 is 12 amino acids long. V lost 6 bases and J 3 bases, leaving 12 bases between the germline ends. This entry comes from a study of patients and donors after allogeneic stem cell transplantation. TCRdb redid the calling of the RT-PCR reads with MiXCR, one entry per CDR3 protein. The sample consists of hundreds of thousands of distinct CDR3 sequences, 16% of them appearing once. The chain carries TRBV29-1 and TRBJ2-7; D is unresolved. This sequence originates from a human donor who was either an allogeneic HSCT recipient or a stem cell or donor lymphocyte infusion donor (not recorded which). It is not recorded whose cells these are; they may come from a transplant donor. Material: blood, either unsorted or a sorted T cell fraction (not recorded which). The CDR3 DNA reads TGCAGCGTCGGGCTTTGGGACTACGAGCAGTACTTC. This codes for CSVGLWDYEQYF.